Listed here are 25 T cell receptor beta chains from one sample, sequenced in a study of early T cells in non-severe SARS-CoV-2 infection. One entry per CDR3 protein results from TCRdb running MiXCR on the 5' RACE reads. The profile covers fewer than 100,000 distinct CDR3 sequences, with about 11% appearing a single time and approximately 4.8% taken by the ten largest. The sequenced material came from whole blood. All receptors derive from an adult who was a healthcare worker with PCR-confirmed SARS-CoV-2 infection or an uninfected control (not recorded which).

This rearrangement joins TRBV10-3 to TRBJ2-3, with 8 positions matching TRBD2. Germline CDR1 ENHRY, CDR2 SYGVKD. The CDR3 loop spans 14 amino acids. Trimming cost V 2 bases and J 6 bases; bases outside gene matches: 4. The CDR3 sequence is CAISEQRGSDTQYF. CDR3 nucleotides: TGTGCCATCAGTGAGCAGCGGGGGTCGGATACGCAGTATTTT.

This clonotype was detected many times. The chain couples TRBV18 to TRBJ2-7; TRBD1 matches 7 bases. CDR3 length: 15 residues. From germline, CDR1 is KGHSH and CDR2 LQKENI. Germline trimming cut 4 bases from V and 11 bases from J; bases unmatched to any gene: 17. The CDR3 region has the DNA TGTGCCAGCTCACAAGAGACAGGGTCCAAACAACGGGAGTACTTC. This codes for CASSQETGSKQREYF.

This clonotype was counted between two and nine times. This chain connects TRBV4-1 to TRBJ1-5; D not certain. Trimming removed 1 base at V and 3 bases at J, with 10 bases between. Germline V lookup: CDR1 MGHRA, CDR2 YSYEKL. This CDR3 is built from 15 residues. CDR3 region: CASSQVGDDNQPQHF. The CDR3 DNA sequence: TGCGCCAGCAGCCAAGTGGGCGACGACAATCAGCCCCAGCATTTT.

V and J are TRBV6-6 and TRBJ1-2; 8 positions agree with TRBD1. V was pared by 5 bases and J by 2 bases, with 4 bases of the junction left unmatched. CDR1 MNHNY and CDR2 SVGAGI come from the germline V gene (reference sequence). This CDR3 is 14 amino acids long. The CDR3 spells CASSARGLNYGYTF. CDR3 nucleotides: TGTGCCAGCAGTGCCAGGGGGCTCAACTATGGCTACACCTTC.

This clonotype occurred many times. The genes are TRBV5-4 and TRBJ2-7, with D possibly TRBD2 on 5 matching bases. Germline-derived CDR1 and CDR2 are SGHNT and YYREEE (reference sequence). The V gene lost 2 bases and the J gene lost 5 bases, with 17 bases spanning the gap. This CDR3 spans 15 amino acids. In DNA form, the CDR3 reads TGTGCCAGCAGCTTCGGGTCAGGCTCGAGGGACGAGCAGTACTTC. Encoded protein: CASSFGSGSRDEQYF.

In this sample, this clonotype turned up many times. The V and J genes are TRBV18 and TRBJ2-3; no reliable D call. The CDR3 has 14 amino acids. From germline, CDR1 is KGHSH and CDR2 LQKENI. Deletions cut 2 bases from V and 3 bases from J, with 9 bases between. CDR3 DNA sequence: TGTGCCAGCTCACCAGATTCAGTGACAGATACGCAGTATTTT. Encoded protein: CASSPDSVTDTQYF.

This clonotype was recorded at least ten times. J is TRBJ2-1 and V is TRBV27; perhaps D is TRBD1 or TRBD2 (6 bases each). Trimming removed 7 bases at V and 7 bases at J, with 23 bases between. This CDR3 is 16 amino acids long. CDR1 and CDR2 from the germline V gene are MNHEY and SMNVEV (reference sequence). CDR3 residues: CASKGGVRRYGNEQFF. Written as DNA, the CDR3 is TGTGCCAGCAAGGGGGGTGTGCGGCGGTACGGGAATGAGCAGTTCTTC.

The rearrangement links TRBV7-9 to TRBJ2-2; D uncertain. V was cut by 2 bases and J by 6 bases, with 16 bases left in between. Germline values: CDR1 SEHNR, CDR2 FQNEAQ (reference sequence). The CDR3 consists of 16 residues. The chain's CDR3 is CASSLNQMTGPGELFF. The CDR3 DNA reads as TGTGCCAGCAGCTTAAACCAAATGACCGGGCCCGGGGAGCTGTTTTTT. Variable domain in full (rest from reference TRBV7-9 and TRBJ2-2): DTGVSQNPRHKITKRGQNVTFRCDPISEHNRLYWYRQTLGQGPEFLTYFQNEAQLEKSRLLSDRFSAERPKGSFSTLEIQRTEQGDSAMYLCASSLNQMTGPGELFFGEGSRLTVL.

The J gene is TRBJ1-1, the V gene TRBV3-1; TRBD1 might be the D (6 bases). Germline assignment: CDR1 LGHDT and CDR2 YNNKEL (reference sequence). Trimming took 0 bases from V and 3 from J, leaving 14 bases between them. The CDR3 has 16 residues. This CDR3 is CASSQDPGHLDTEAFF. In DNA, the CDR3 is TGTGCCAGCAGCCAAGATCCGGGACATCTGGACACTGAAGCTTTCTTT.

This clonotype appeared a few times. The chain couples TRBV15 to TRBJ1-5, with D perhaps matching TRBD1 (5 bases). Germline V gene sequence: CDR1 LNHNV, CDR2 YYDKDF (reference sequence). The CDR3 extends over 14 amino acids. Trimming took off 3 bases at V and 4 bases at J, with 10 bases between the two ends. The CDR3 spells CATSSLGANQPQHF. CDR3 in DNA: TGTGCCACCAGCAGTCTAGGGGCTAATCAGCCCCAGCATTTT.

This clonotype came up many times. The chain employs TRBV4-1 and TRBJ1-2; D uncertain. V shed 0 bases and J shed 8 bases, with 4 bases lying between them. The CDR3 sequence is 11 residues long. Germline loops: CDR1 MGHRA, CDR2 YSYEKL. For the CDR3, the DNA is TGCGCCAGCAGCCAAGATGAGGGCTACACCTTC. Translated: CASSQDEGYTF.

This chain uses TRBV5-1 with TRBJ2-7, with 7 bases identical to TRBD1. J lost 2 bases, V lost 7 bases, and 9 bases had no gene match. Germline V lookup: CDR1 SGHRS, CDR2 YFSETQ. The CDR3 consists of 14 residues. The CDR3 DNA reads TGCGCCAGCCCCTGGGGAAGGGGGCCCTACGAGCAGTACTTC. Translated: CASPWGRGPYEQYF.

The rearrangement joins TRBV12-3 or TRBV12-4 to TRBJ1-5; the D is unclear. The CDR3 has 11 amino acids. The V gene lost 6 bases and the J gene lost 5 bases, with 5 bases spanning the gap. The CDR3 region is CASSLYQPQHF. CDR3 in DNA: TGTGCCAGCAGCCTTTATCAGCCCCAGCATTTT.

This clonotype was seen many times. V usage is TRBV2 and J usage is TRBJ1-5, with D hard to call. CDR1 is SNHLY, CDR2 FYNNEI, per germline. V dropped 3 bases and J dropped 0 bases, with 18 bases sitting between them. The CDR3 consists of 18 residues. CDR3 protein: CASSDLRVWADSNQPQHF. For the CDR3, the DNA is TGTGCCAGCAGTGATCTCCGGGTGTGGGCTGATAGCAATCAGCCCCAGCATTTT.

V gene TRBV29-1 combines with J gene TRBJ1-1; 9 bases align to TRBD1. The CDR3 extends over 13 amino acids. Germline assignment: CDR1 SQVTM and CDR2 ANQGSEA. Unmatched junction bases numbered 6, after V lost 7 bases and J lost 3 bases. The CDR3 nucleotides read TGCAGCGCTAAGGGACAGGGCGACACTGAAGCTTTCTTT. Encoded protein: CSAKGQGDTEAFF. Full variable domain (rest looked up from reference TRBV29-1 and TRBJ1-1): SAVISQKPSRDICQRGTSLTIQCQVDSQVTMMFWYRQQPGQSLTLIATANQGSEATYESGFVIDKFPISRPNLTFSTLTVSNMSPEDSSIYLCSAKGQGDTEAFFGQGTRLTVV.

The sample holds many counts of this clonotype. The V and J genes are TRBV30 and TRBJ1-1, with D uncertain. The germline CDR1 and CDR2 sequences are GTSNPN and SVGIG (reference sequence). V dropped 5 bases and J dropped 0 bases, with 7 bases sitting between them. The CDR3 has 12 amino acids. For the CDR3, the DNA is TGTGCCTGGTCACCCCTGAACACTGAAGCTTTCTTT. Its protein product is CAWSPLNTEAFF.

This clonotype came up many times. The rearrangement links TRBV3-1 to TRBJ2-7; no definite D call. Germline-derived CDR1 and CDR2 are LGHDT and YNNKEL (reference sequence). The V end lost 1 base, the J end lost 3 bases, and 4 bases lay between the germline ends. This CDR3 contains 12 residues. This CDR3 is CASSQGYYEQYF. CDR3 nucleotides: TGTGCCAGCAGCCAAGGGTACTACGAGCAGTACTTC.

This clonotype was observed a handful of times. The chain employs TRBV7-2 and TRBJ1-4; tentative D call: TRBD1 (5 bases). With 1 base removed from V and 5 bases from J, the gap between germline ends came to 14 bases. Germline V lookup: CDR1 SGHTA, CDR2 FQGNSA. The CDR3 is made up of 16 amino acids. The CDR3 DNA is TGTGCCAGCAGCTTAGGAAGGCGGGGGTTAAATGAAAAACTGTTTTTT. This translates into CASSLGRRGLNEKLFF.

The chain recombines TRBV5-6 with TRBJ1-1, with D unclear. Trimming took off 2 bases at V and 6 bases at J, with 14 bases between the two ends. CDR3 length: 14 amino acids. Germline CDR1 is SGHDT and CDR2 is YYEEEE. The CDR3 nucleotides are TGTGCCAGCAGCTTAACAGCTGTCGGGGCTGAAGCTTTCTTT. Translated: CASSLTAVGAEAFF.

As concerns this clonotype: This may arise from a read error, as a much more abundant clone is one base away. V and J are TRBV19 and TRBJ2-3, with 8 bases matching TRBD1. Gene TRBJ1-5 matches the end of the DNA better, so the J call may be wrong. Looked up from germline, CDR1 is LNHDA and CDR2 is SQIVND (reference sequence). This CDR3 has 14 residues. CDR3 nucleotides: TGTGCCAGTAGTATACAGGGGGCTGCAGATACGCAGCATTTT. This encodes CASSIQGAADTQHF.

The table lists this clonotype with many counts. The V and J genes are TRBV5-5 and TRBJ1-6, with 8 bases fitting TRBD1. V shed 3 bases and J 7 bases; nucleotides not matched to a gene: 6. The CDR3 is 15 residues long. CDR1 is SGHKS, CDR2 YYEKEE, per germline (reference sequence). The CDR3 region is CASSWGAGGNSPLHF. The DNA of the CDR3 is TGTGCCAGCAGCTGGGGCGCAGGGGGCAATTCACCCCTCCACTTT.

This clonotype was observed many times. The J gene is TRBJ2-7, the V gene TRBV20-1; 9 bases are a match to TRBD1. J gave up 1 base and V 4 bases, and 11 bases lay outside the gene matches. CDR3 size: 16 residues. Looked up from germline, CDR1 is DFQATT and CDR2 is SNEGSKA (reference sequence). The CDR3 bases are TGCAGTGCTAACTATTGGGGACAGGGCCTTTCCTACGAGCAGTACTTC. It yields the protein CSANYWGQGLSYEQYF.

This clonotype was counted only a few times. The genes are TRBV3-1 and TRBJ1-4; weak D call: TRBD1 (5 bases). Germline-derived CDR1 and CDR2 are LGHDT and YNNKEL (reference sequence). This CDR3 is built from 13 residues. The V end was cut by 4 bases, the J end by 6 bases, with 9 bases between. For the CDR3, the DNA is TGTGCCAGCAGCCTTGGGGCTGATGAAAAACTGTTTTTT. Translated: CASSLGADEKLFF.

This clonotype was seen repeatedly, ten times or more. The chain is built from TRBV18 and TRBJ1-5; the D gene is possibly TRBD1 (5 bases). CDR1 is KGHSH and CDR2 is LQKENI in the germline V gene. CDR3 size: 13 residues. V lost 6 bases to trimming and J lost 8 bases, with 14 bases between them. CDR3 in amino acids: CASSHGRGEPQHF. In nucleotides, the CDR3 is TGTGCCAGCTCCCACGGACGGGGGGAGCCCCAGCATTTT.

This clonotype has a handful of counts. This chain uses TRBV21-1 with TRBJ1-2; the DNA was not compared with TRBD1, the D call given in the table. TRBV21-1 is termed a pseudogene. The CDR3 contains 15 residues. The CDR3 DNA sequence: TGTGCCAGCAGCAACTTAAGCAGGGGGAACTATGGCTACACCTTC. Translating gives CASSNLSRGNYGYTF.